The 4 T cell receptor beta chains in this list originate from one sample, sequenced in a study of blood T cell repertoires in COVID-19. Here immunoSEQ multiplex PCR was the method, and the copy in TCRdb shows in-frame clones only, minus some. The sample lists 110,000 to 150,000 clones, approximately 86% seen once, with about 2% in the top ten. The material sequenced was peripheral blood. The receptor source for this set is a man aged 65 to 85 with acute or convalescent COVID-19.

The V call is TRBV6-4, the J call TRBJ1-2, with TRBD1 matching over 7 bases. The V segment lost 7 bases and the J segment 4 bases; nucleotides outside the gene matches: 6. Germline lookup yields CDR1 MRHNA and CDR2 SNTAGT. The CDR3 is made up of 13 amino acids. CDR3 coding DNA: TGTGCCAGCAATCCGGGACAGAGCTATGGCTACACCTTC. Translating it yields CASNPGQSYGYTF.

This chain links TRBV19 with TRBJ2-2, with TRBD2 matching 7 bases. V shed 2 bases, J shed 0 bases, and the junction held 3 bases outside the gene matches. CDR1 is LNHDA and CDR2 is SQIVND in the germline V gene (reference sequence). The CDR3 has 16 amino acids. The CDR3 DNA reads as TGTGCCAGTAGTATATGGCGGGGGACGAACACCGGGGAGCTGTTTTTT. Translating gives CASSIWRGTNTGELFF.

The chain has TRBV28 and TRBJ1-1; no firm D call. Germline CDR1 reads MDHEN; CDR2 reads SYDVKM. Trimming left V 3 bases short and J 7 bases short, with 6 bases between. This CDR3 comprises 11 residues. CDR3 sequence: CASSFLYEAFF. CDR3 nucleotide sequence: TGTGCCAGCAGTTTTCTGTATGAAGCTTTCTTT. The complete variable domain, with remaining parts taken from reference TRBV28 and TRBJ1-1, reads DVKVTQSSRYLVKRTGEKVFLECVQDMDHENMFWYRQDPGLGLRLIYFSYDVKMKEKGDIPEGYSVSREKKERFSLILESASTNQTSMYLCASSFLYEAFFGQGTRLTVV.

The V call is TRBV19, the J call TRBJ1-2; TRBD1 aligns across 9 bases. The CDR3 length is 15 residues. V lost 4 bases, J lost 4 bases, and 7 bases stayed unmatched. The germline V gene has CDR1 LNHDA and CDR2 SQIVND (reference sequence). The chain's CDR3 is CASSKGTGLAYGYTF. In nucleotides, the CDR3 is TGTGCCAGTAGTAAAGGGACAGGGCTGGCCTATGGCTACACCTTC.